The following is a TCR beta chain sequence with its context. Its antigen remains unknown. V lost 3 bases, J lost 2 bases, and 3 bases lay in between. The germline V gene has CDR1 SGHTA and CDR2 FQGNSA. This CDR3 is 12 amino acids long. The data were produced by immunoSEQ multiplex PCR, yet TCRdb's version contains in-frame clones alone and is incomplete. The sample includes hundreds of thousands of clones, more than 85% of them seen just once. The sample originates from a study of T cell responses to AZD1222 COVID-19 vaccine. The study, taken as a whole, reports: Spike-specific TCR breadth and depth rose after two AZD1222 doses.

The V and J genes are TRBV7-2 and TRBJ2-3; D gene unclear. The source material was peripheral blood, sampled on day 0 of MenACWY control vaccination. This clonotype was sampled from an adult in good health. CDR3 sequence (DNA): TGTGCCAGCAGCTTTTACACAGATACGCAGTATTTT. It specifies CASSFYTDTQYF.